The clone carrying this TCR beta chain turned up a few times. Its antigen is undetermined. V lost 1 base and J 6 bases, leaving 9 bases between the germline ends. This CDR3 comprises 13 residues. Germline lookup yields CDR1 SEHNR and CDR2 FQNEAQ (reference sequence). The data derive from a study of blood T cells in healthy people across ages. Findings and limits, study-wide: Nothing was known about donor CMV status, and this possibly confounded expanded clonotype changes.

Primers used in a second PCR of about 7 to 11 cycles were a sample-barcoded 5' primer and a J-beta primer mix. The authors tagged each cDNA molecule using a template-switch adaptor with 12 random nucleotides. TCRdb reanalysed the 5' RACE reads using MiXCR and keeps one entry per CDR3 protein. The sample contains hundreds of thousands of distinct CDR3 sequences, about 48% of which appear only once. The V gene is TRBV7-9, the J gene TRBJ1-1; maybe TRBD1 (6 bases). The sample consisted of blood. The sequence derives from an elderly man in good health. CDR3 DNA sequence: TGTGCCAGCAGCTTAGGCGGGGGCGCTGAAGCTTTCTTT. Its protein product is CASSLGGGAEAFF.